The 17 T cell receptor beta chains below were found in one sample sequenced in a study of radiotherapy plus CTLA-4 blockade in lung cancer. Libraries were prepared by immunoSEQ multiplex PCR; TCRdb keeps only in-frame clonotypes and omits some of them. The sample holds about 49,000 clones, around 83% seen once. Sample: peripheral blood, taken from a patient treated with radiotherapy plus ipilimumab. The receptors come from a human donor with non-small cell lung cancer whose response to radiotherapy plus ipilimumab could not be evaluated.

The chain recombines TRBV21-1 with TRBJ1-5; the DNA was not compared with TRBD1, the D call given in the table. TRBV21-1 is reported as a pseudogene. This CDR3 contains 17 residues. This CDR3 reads CASTTDSPLPGGQPQHF. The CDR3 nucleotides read TGTGCCAGCACAACGGACAGCCCTTTACCAGGGGGTCAGCCCCAGCATTTT.

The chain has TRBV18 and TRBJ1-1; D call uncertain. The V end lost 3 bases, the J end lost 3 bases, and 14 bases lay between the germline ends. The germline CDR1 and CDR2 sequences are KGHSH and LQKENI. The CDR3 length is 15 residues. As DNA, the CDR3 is TGTGCCAGCTCACCGGGTTTAAGCGCGGACACTGAAGCTTTCTTT. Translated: CASSPGLSADTEAFF.

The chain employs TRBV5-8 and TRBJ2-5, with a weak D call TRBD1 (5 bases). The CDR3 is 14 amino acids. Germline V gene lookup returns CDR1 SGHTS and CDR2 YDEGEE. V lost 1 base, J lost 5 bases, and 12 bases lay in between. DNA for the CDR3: TGTGCCAGCAGCTTGAGACAGTCTCGGGAGACCCAGTACTTC. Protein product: CASSLRQSRETQYF. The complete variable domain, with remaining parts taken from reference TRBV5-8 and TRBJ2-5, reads EAGVTQSPTHLIKTRGQQATLRCSPISGHTSVYWYQQALGLGLQFLLWYDEGEERNRGNFPPRFSGRQFPNYSSELNVNALELEDSALYLCASSLRQSRETQYFGPGTRLLVL.

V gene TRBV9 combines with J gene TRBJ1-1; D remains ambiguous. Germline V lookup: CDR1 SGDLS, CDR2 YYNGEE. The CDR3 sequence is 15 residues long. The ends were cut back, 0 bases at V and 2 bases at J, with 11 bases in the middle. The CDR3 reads CASSVEEGVNTEAFF. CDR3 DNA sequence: TGTGCCAGCAGCGTAGAGGAGGGTGTAAACACTGAAGCTTTCTTT.

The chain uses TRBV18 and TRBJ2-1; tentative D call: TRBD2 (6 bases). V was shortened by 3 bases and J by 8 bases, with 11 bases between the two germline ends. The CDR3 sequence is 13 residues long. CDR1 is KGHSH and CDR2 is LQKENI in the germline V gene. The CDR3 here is CASSPRLEDEQFF. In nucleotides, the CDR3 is TGTGCCAGCTCACCCCGACTAGAAGATGAGCAGTTCTTC. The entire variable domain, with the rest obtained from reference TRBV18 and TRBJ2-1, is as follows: NAGVMQNPRHLVRRRGQEARLRCSPMKGHSHVYWYRQLPEEGLKFMVYLQKENIIDESGMPKERFSAEFPKEGPSILRIQQVVRGDSAAYFCASSPRLEDEQFFGPGTRLTVL.

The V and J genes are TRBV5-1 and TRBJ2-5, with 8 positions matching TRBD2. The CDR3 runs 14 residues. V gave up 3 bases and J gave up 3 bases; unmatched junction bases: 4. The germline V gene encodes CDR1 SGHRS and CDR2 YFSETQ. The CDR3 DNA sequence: TGCGCCAGCAGCTCGACGGGGGGGAAAGAGACCCAGTACTTC. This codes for CASSSTGGKETQYF.

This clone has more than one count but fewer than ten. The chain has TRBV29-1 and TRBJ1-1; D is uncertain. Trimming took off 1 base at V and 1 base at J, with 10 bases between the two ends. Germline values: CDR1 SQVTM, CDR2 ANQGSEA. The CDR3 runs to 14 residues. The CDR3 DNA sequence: TGCAGCGTTGAAGTCGGCACTAGGAACACTGAAGCTTTCTTT. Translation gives CSVEVGTRNTEAFF.

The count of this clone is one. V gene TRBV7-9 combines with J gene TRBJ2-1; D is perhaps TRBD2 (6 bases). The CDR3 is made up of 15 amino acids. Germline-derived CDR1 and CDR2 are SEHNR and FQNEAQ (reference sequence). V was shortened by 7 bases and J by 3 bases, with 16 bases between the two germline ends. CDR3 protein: CASNPSTGDYNEQFF. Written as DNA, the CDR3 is TGTGCCAGCAACCCAAGCACGGGAGACTACAATGAGCAGTTCTTC.

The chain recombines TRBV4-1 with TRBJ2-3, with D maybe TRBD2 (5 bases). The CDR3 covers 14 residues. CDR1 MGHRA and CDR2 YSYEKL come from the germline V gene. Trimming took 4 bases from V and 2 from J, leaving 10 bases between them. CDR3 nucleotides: TGCGCCAGCAGCCCCCGGACTTACACAGATACGCAGTATTTT. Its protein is CASSPRTYTDTQYF.

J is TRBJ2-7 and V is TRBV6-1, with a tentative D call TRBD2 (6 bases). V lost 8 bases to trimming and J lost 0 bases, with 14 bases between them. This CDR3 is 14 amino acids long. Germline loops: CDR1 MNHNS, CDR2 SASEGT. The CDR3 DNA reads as TGTGCCAGCTCTATGGCGGGACGCTCCTACGAGCAGTACTTC. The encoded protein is CASSMAGRSYEQYF.

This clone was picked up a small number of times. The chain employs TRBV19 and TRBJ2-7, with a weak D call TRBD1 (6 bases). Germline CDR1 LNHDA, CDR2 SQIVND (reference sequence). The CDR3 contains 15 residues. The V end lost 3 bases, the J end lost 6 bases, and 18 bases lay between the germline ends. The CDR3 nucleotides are TGTGCCAGTAGTATGAGAGCAGGGGACACCGGCGAGCAGTACTTC. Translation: CASSMRAGDTGEQYF.

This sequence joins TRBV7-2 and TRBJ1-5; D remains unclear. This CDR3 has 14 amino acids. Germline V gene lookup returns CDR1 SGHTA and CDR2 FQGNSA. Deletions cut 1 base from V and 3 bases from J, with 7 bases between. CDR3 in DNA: TGTGCCAGCAGCTTAGACCCTACCAATCAGCCCCAGCATTTT. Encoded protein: CASSLDPTNQPQHF.

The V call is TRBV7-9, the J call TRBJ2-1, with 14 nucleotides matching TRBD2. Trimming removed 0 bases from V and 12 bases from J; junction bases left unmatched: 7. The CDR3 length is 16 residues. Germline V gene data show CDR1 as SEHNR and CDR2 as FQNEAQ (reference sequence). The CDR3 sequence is CASSLAGTSGSSVQFF. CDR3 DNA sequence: TGTGCCAGCAGCTTAGCCGGGACTAGCGGGAGTTCCGTGCAGTTCTTC.

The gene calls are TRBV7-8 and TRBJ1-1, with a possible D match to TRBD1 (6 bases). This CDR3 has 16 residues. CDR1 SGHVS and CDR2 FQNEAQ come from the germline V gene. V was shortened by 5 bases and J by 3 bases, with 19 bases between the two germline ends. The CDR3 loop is CASSPLRGGIDTEAFF. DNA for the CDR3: TGTGCCAGCAGCCCTCTGAGGGGGGGGATAGACACTGAAGCTTTCTTT.

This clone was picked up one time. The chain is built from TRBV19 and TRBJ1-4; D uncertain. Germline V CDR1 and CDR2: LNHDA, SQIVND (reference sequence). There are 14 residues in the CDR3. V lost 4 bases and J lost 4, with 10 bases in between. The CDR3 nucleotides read TGTGCCAGTAGTAACGGAGGTAGTAATGAAAAACTGTTTTTT. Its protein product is CASSNGGSNEKLFF.

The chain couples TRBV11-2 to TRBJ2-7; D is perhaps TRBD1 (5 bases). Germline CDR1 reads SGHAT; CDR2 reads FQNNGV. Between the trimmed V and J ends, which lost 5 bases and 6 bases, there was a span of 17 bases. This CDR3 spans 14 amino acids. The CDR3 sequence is CASSPRPRASEQYF. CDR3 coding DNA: TGTGCCAGCAGCCCGCGTCCCAGGGCCAGCGAGCAGTACTTC. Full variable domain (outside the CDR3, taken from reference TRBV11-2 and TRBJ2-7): EAGVAQSPRYKIIEKRQSVAFWCNPISGHATLYWYQQILGQGPKLLIQFQNNGVVDDSQLPKDRFSAERLKGVDSTLKIQPAKLEDSAVYLCASSPRPRASEQYFGPGTRLTVT.

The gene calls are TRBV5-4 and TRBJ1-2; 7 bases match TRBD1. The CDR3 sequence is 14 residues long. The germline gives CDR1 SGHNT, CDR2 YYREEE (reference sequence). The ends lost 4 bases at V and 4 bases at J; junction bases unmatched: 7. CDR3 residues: CASSPRDSFYGYTF. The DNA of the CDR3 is TGTGCCAGCAGCCCAAGGGACAGCTTCTATGGCTACACCTTC.